The text below deals with one T cell receptor (beta chain). These data belong to a study of blood T cell repertoires in COVID-19. Trimming left V 6 bases short and J 2 bases short, with 10 bases between. In germline, CDR1 is LNHDA, CDR2 SQIVND (reference sequence). The CDR3 has 14 amino acids. The repertoire was sequenced with immunoSEQ multiplex PCR; TCRdb's copy has only in-frame clones and lacks some. Of fewer than 350,000 clones in the sample, 65% to 90% were seen once. The genes are TRBV19 and TRBJ1-4; D unclear. The sequenced sample was peripheral blood. The origin of this receptor is a human donor in a cohort sampled during active COVID-19. CDR3 coding DNA: TGTGCCAGTAGCCGGGGAAGCACTAATGAAAAACTGTTTTTT. Its protein product is CASSRGSTNEKLFF.